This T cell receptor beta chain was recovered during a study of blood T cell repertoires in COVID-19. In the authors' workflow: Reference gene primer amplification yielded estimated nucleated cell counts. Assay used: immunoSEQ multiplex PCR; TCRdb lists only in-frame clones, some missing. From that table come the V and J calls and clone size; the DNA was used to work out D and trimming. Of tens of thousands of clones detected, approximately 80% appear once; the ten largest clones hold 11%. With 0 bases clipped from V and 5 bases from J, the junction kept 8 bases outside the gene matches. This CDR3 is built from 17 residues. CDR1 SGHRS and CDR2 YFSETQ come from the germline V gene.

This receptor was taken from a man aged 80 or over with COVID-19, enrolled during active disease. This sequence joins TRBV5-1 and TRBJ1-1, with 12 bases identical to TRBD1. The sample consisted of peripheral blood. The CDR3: CASSLAPGTGGRTEAFF. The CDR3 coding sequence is TGCGCCAGCAGCTTGGCCCCCGGGACAGGGGGCCGGACTGAAGCTTTCTTT.